A selection of T cell receptor beta chains follows, all from one sample in a study of blood T cell repertoires in COVID-19. Repertoires were generated with immunoSEQ multiplex PCR, while TCRdb's copy carries only in-frame clones and drops some. In the table there are 150,000 to 200,000 clones, roughly 85% of which are singletons. Sequencing used peripheral blood. The receptors originated from a human donor with active or convalescent COVID-19. The donor label of this sample is uncertain. The CDR3 runs from the conserved cysteine through the conserved F or W. The D gene is left open where the match is weak. Not every row has a clone size; where given, it reads once, few, many or a size class.

v_gene	j_gene	abundance	d_gene	CDR3nt	CDR3aa
TRBV20-1	TRBJ1-1	-	-	TGCAGTCCGACTAAGAACACTGAAGCTTTCTTT	CSPTKNTEAFF
TRBV12-3/TRBV12-4	TRBJ1-2	-	-	TGTGCCAGCAGTCATCCCCAGGCGAGTAGCTACACCTTC	CASSHPQASSYTF
TRBV5-1	TRBJ1-4	-	TRBD1	TGCGCCAGCAGCCCGGGACAGCAAACTAATGAAAAACTGTTTTTT	CASSPGQQTNEKLFF
TRBV9	TRBJ2-3	once	TRBD2	TGTGCCAGCAGCGTACCCGAGGGACTAACAAACACAGATACGCAGTATTTT	CASSVPEGLTNTDTQYF
TRBV2	TRBJ1-1	once	-	TGTGCCAGCACCCAGAGGAGGCAGTTGAACACTGAAGCTTTCTTT	CASTQRRQLNTEAFF
TRBV24-1	TRBJ2-7	-	TRBD1	TGTGCCACCAGTGACCCCGGGACAGGGAGGTACGAGCAGTACTTC	CATSDPGTGRYEQYF
TRBV15	TRBJ2-5	-	-	TGTGCCACCAGCAGAGACAGTTCGGAGACCCAGTACTTC	CATSRDSSETQYF
TRBV5-1	TRBJ2-4	-	TRBD1	TGCGCCAGCAGTACGGGACAGATCCTCCAAAACATTCAGTACTTC	CASSTGQILQNIQYF
TRBV7-9	TRBJ1-5	-	-	TGTGCCAGCAGCTTAGATACAGGTAGCAATCAGCCCCAGCATTTT	CASSLDTGSNQPQHF
TRBV10-3	TRBJ2-7	once	-	TGTGCCATCAGTGAGGGAGGTTTCTACGAGCAGTACTTC	CAISEGGFYEQYF
TRBV2	TRBJ2-5	-	TRBD2	TGTGCCAGCAGTAACAGAGCGGGGGCAGAAGAGACCCAGTACTTC	CASSNRAGAEETQYF
TRBV28	TRBJ1-5	once	TRBD1	TGTGCCAGCAGCCTGACAGGGTATAGCAATCAGCCCCAGCATTTT	CASSLTGYSNQPQHF
TRBV2	TRBJ2-7	-	TRBD2	TGTGCCAGCAGTGATGACCAGCGGGGAGGTCCCAGGTCCTACGAGCAGTACTTC	CASSDDQRGGPRSYEQYF
TRBV5-1	TRBJ2-7	-	TRBD2	TGCGCCAGCAGCTTGGTGGGACTAGCGGGAGGTACGGGGTCCTACGAGCAGTACTTC	CASSLVGLAGGTGSYEQYF
TRBV12-5	TRBJ2-7	-	-	TGTGCTAGTGGTTCCCGGGGGTTAAGATACTTC	CASGSRGLRYF
TRBV19	TRBJ2-7	-	-	TGTGCCAGTAGTATAGCTCCGGGGAACTACGAGCAGTACTTC	CASSIAPGNYEQYF
TRBV5-1	TRBJ1-3	-	TRBD1	TGCGCCAGCAGCCGGACAGGGCCGTCCTCTGGAAACACCATATATTTT	CASSRTGPSSGNTIYF